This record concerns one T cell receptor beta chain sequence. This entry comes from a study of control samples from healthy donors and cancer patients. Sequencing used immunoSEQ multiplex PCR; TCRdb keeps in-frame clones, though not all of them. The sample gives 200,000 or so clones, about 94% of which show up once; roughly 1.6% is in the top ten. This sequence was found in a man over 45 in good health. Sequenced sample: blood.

CDR3 DNA: TGTGCCAGCAGTGCACTAGACAGTACCCCCTACGAGCAGTACGTC. Protein sequence: CASSALDSTPYEQYV. This rearrangement joins TRBV25-1 to TRBJ2-7; D tentatively fits TRBD1 or TRBD2 (5 bases each). CDR3 size: 15 residues. Trimming shortened V by 4 bases and J by 2 bases, and 15 bases separated the two germline ends. Germline loops: CDR1 MGHDK, CDR2 SYGVNS.